A selection of T cell receptor beta chains follows, all from one sample in a study of cytomegalovirus exposure and HLA in healthy donors. Sequencing used immunoSEQ multiplex PCR; TCRdb keeps in-frame clones, though not all of them. Its clone listing holds approximately 100,000 clones. The sequencing input was PBMCs. The source of these receptors is a man aged 35-49 years in good health and CMV-seronegative. CDR3s include the opening cysteine and the closing phenylalanine or tryptophan. Each record gives: J gene, D gene, V gene, CDR3 protein, CDR3 DNA. The D gene is left open where the match is weak.

TRBJ1-5 | NA | TRBV6-5 | CASGGAQPQHF | TGTGCCAGCGGTGGGGCTCAGCCCCAGCATTTT
TRBJ2-7 | TRBD2 | TRBV7-2 | CASSFLAGGPVYEQYF | TGTGCCAGCAGCTTTCTAGCGGGGGGCCCTGTCTACGAGCAGTACTTC
TRBJ2-2 | NA | TRBV18 | CASSPPGAGELFF | TGTGCCAGCTCACCGCCGGGGGCCGGGGAGCTGTTTTTT
TRBJ1-1 | NA | TRBV4-3 | CASSQNSGVNTEAFF | TGCGCCAGCAGCCAAAATTCAGGGGTGAACACTGAAGCTTTCTTT
TRBJ1-1 | NA | TRBV5-5 | CASRYWGGAGEAFF | TGTGCCAGCAGATATTGGGGTGGGGCGGGGGAAGCTTTCTTT
TRBJ1-2 | NA | TRBV14 | CASSQERGGSNYGYTF | TGTGCCAGCAGCCAAGAAAGAGGAGGGTCCAACTATGGCTACACCTTC
TRBJ2-1 | NA | TRBV2 | CASSLLLEQFF | TGTGCCAGCAGTCTTCTACTAGAGCAGTTCTTC
TRBJ2-3 | TRBD2 | TRBV18 | CASSPGLVTDTQYF | TGTGCCAGCTCACCGGGACTAGTCACAGATACGCAGTATTTT
TRBJ1-1 | TRBD1 | TRBV18 | CASSPPRQGLSEAFF | TGTGCCAGCTCACCACCAAGACAGGGGTTGTCTGAAGCTTTCTTT
TRBJ2-1 | TRBD1 | TRBV5-4 | CASSQGTGNNEQFF | TGTGCCAGCAGCCAGGGGACAGGGAACAATGAGCAGTTCTTC
TRBJ2-5 | TRBD2 | TRBV5-1 | CASSLLAGEETQYF | TGCGCCAGCAGCTTGCTAGCGGGAGAGGAGACCCAGTACTTC
TRBJ2-5 | NA | TRBV19 | CASSRGHPGETQYF | TGTGCCAGTAGTAGGGGACATCCCGGGGAGACCCAGTACTTC
TRBJ1-2 | TRBD1 | TRBV18 | CASSPGQGGGYTF | TGTGCCAGCTCCCCTGGACAGGGCGGAGGCTACACCTTC
TRBJ2-3 | TRBD2 | TRBV14 | CASSQAGGNTQYF | TGTGCCAGCAGCCAAGCGGGAGGAAATACGCAGTATTTT
TRBJ2-1 | TRBD2 | TRBV11-3 | CASSLGPREVYNEQFF | TGTGCCAGCAGCTTAGGTCCGCGGGAGGTTTACAATGAGCAGTTCTTC
TRBJ2-1 | NA | TRBV11-2 | CASSLGTRNEQFF | TGTGCCAGCAGCTTAGGTACTCGAAATGAGCAGTTCTTC
TRBJ2-7 | TRBD2 | TRBV29-1 | CSVGLAGGSEQYF | TGCAGCGTTGGGCTAGCGGGAGGATCCGAGCAGTACTTC
TRBJ1-3 | TRBD1 | TRBV19 | CASTADRGHGNTIYF | TGTGCCAGTACCGCGGACAGGGGGCATGGAAACACCATATATTTT
TRBJ2-1 | TRBD2 | TRBV15 | CATSRDLPGGSYNEQFF | TGTGCCACCAGCAGAGATCTCCCGGGAGGCTCCTACAATGAGCAGTTCTTC
TRBJ1-4 | TRBD1 | TRBV10-3 | CAISPGQPEKLFF | TGTGCCATCAGCCCGGGACAGCCTGAAAAACTGTTTTTT
TRBJ1-4 | NA | TRBV5-1 | CASTGGRKLFF | TGCGCCAGCACCGGCGGCAGAAAACTGTTTTTT
TRBJ1-4 | TRBD1 | TRBV9 | CASSVSGGTNEKLFF | TGTGCCAGCAGCGTGTCAGGGGGCACTAATGAAAAACTGTTTTTT
TRBJ1-3 | TRBD1 | TRBV7-8 | CASSQQGGQGWDTIYF | TGTGCCAGCAGCCAGCAGGGGGGACAGGGGTGGGACACCATATATTTT
TRBJ2-5 | TRBD2 | TRBV7-2 | CASSLGLLAAETQYF | TGTGCCAGCAGCTTGGGACTACTTGCGGCAGAGACCCAGTACTTC
TRBJ2-1 | TRBD2 | TRBV7-8 | CASSIQAGGSYNEQFF | TGTGCCAGCAGCATCCAAGCGGGAGGCTCCTACAATGAGCAGTTCTTC
TRBJ1-5 | TRBD1 | TRBV11-3 | CASSLEVHRGGQPQHF | TGTGCCAGCAGCTTAGAGGTTCACAGGGGAGGTCAGCCCCAGCATTTT
TRBJ1-1 | NA | TRBV15 | CATSRDLTGEAFF | TGTGCCACCAGCAGAGACCTTACAGGTGAAGCTTTCTTT